This passage covers 3 T cell receptor beta chains from one sample sequenced in a study of blood T cell repertoires in COVID-19. Method: immunoSEQ multiplex PCR; TCRdb's copy keeps in-frame clones and lacks some. The sample lists some 190,000 clones, roughly 85% seen once, with roughly 11% in the top ten. Sequenced sample: peripheral blood. These receptor sequences come from a human donor with active or convalescent COVID-19. The donor label of this sample is uncertain.

The chain couples TRBV24-1 to TRBJ2-3; a weak D match, TRBD2 (5 bases). Germline CDR1 reads KGHDR; CDR2 reads SFDVKD. The CDR3 is 16 amino acids. V was pared by 0 bases and J by 0 bases, with 9 bases between. CDR3 nucleotide sequence: TGTGCCACCAGTGATTTGAAAGCGGCTAGCACAGATACGCAGTATTTT. Protein: CATSDLKAASTDTQYF.

The gene calls are TRBV3-1 (or the pseudogene TRBV3-2) and TRBJ1-1; 12 bases are shared with TRBD1. Trimming took 0 bases from V and 2 from J; bases not matched to a gene: 7. Germline CDR1 LGHDT, CDR2 YNNKEL (reference sequence). This CDR3 is 18 amino acids long. CDR3 DNA sequence: TGTGCCAGCAGCCAAGAGGACCTCGGGACAGGGGGCAACACTGAAGCTTTCTTT. It specifies CASSQEDLGTGGNTEAFF.

In DNA form, the CDR3 reads TGTGCCTCCTACAGGGGTATAACTGAAGCTTTCTTT. Translation gives CASYRGITEAFF. The chain carries TRBV7-9 and TRBJ1-1; 7 bases align to TRBD1. The CDR3 sequence is 12 residues long. Germline trimming cut 11 bases from V and 5 bases from J; bases unmatched to any gene: 8. Germline-derived CDR1 and CDR2 are SEHNR and FQNEAQ (reference sequence).